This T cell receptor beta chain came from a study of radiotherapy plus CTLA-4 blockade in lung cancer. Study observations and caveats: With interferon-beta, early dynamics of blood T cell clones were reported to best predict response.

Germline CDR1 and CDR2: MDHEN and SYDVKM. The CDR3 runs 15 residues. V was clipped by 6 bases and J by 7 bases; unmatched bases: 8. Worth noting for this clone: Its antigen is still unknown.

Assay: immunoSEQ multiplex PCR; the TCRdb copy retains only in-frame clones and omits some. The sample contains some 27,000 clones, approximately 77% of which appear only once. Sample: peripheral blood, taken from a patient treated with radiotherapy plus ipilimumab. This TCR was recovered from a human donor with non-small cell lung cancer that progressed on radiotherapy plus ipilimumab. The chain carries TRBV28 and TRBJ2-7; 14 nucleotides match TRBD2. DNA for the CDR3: TGTGCCAGCAGCCCGGGACTAGCGGGAGTAGGTGAGCAGTACTTC. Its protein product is CASSPGLAGVGEQYF.